This TCR beta chain was identified in a study of post-analysis software for immune sequencing data. Incorporated into the TCR beta cDNA libraries were unique molecular identifiers, which served to reduce PCR and sequencing biases. TCRdb reprocessed the PCR reads with MiXCR, giving one entry per CDR3 protein. The sample gives about 540,000 distinct CDR3 sequences, 34% of which show up once; 4.5% to 7.5% is in the top ten. Study results and caveats: Higher frequency in patients than in controls was seen for 5 or 6 TRBV segments, with TRBV5-6, TRBV5-1 and TRBV20-1 among them.

Concerning this clonotype: The antigen remains unidentified.

Germline trimming cut 5 bases from V and 3 bases from J; bases unmatched to any gene: 15. The germline V gene has CDR1 DFQATT and CDR2 SNEGSKA (reference sequence). The CDR3 runs 17 residues. The source is a girl younger than 18 with multiple sclerosis. Sample: blood. This chain uses TRBV20-1 with TRBJ2-3, with 9 bases that match TRBD2. CDR3 sequence reads: CSAGLPTAGGMTDTQYF. The CDR3 nucleotides read TGCAGTGCTGGGTTGCCCACAGCGGGGGGAATGACAGATACGCAGTATTTT.